These 25 T cell receptor beta chains were all obtained from the same sample, sequenced in a study of hypomethylating agent response in myelodysplastic syndrome. Some clones are missing from TCRdb's copy, which holds only in-frame ones; the method was immunoSEQ multiplex PCR. The sample yields 2,800 or so clones, approximately 77% seen once. Here the sequenced sample was bone marrow, taken before or after starting hypomethylating agent treatment for myelodysplastic syndrome (not recorded which). The receptors derive from a human donor with myelodysplastic syndrome.

The chain uses TRBV10-3 and TRBJ2-1; tentatively, D is TRBD1 or TRBD2 (5 bases each). The CDR3 consists of 15 residues. Trimming stripped 6 bases from V and 0 bases from J, with 12 bases between. The germline V gene encodes CDR1 ENHRY and CDR2 SYGVKD. DNA for the CDR3: TGTGCCATCAGCAGGGACGGCCTCTCCTACAATGAGCAGTTCTTC. Its translation: CAISRDGLSYNEQFF.

The V call is TRBV7-4, the J call TRBJ2-1; 11 nucleotides match TRBD1. The CDR3 is made up of 14 amino acids. V was clipped by 8 bases and J by 7 bases; unmatched bases: 7. Looked up from germline, CDR1 is SGHVT and CDR2 is SQSDAQ. CDR3 sequence (DNA): TGTGCCAGCTCGGGGACAGGGGGTTGGAATGAGCAGTTCTTC. It encodes CASSGTGGWNEQFF. Together with reference TRBV7-4 and TRBJ2-1, the CDR3 gives the full variable domain: GAGVSQSPRYKVAKRGRDVALRCDSISGHVTLYWYRQTLGQGSEVLTYSQSDAQRDKSGRPSGRFSAERPERSVSTLKIQRTEQGDSAVYLCASSGTGGWNEQFFGPGTRLTVL.

The gene calls are TRBV5-1 and TRBJ1-1; D is ambiguous. CDR3 length: 16 residues. Germline-derived CDR1 and CDR2 are SGHRS and YFSETQ. Deletions cut 0 bases from V and 1 base from J, with 13 bases between. CDR3 residues: CASSLVWGYENTEAFF. The CDR3 DNA reads as TGCGCCAGCAGCTTGGTGTGGGGTTACGAGAACACTGAAGCTTTCTTT.

This clone was observed a single time. The chain has TRBV5-8 and TRBJ2-5; 16 nucleotides agree with TRBD2. The CDR3 sequence is 17 residues long. Looked up from germline, CDR1 is SGHTS and CDR2 is YDEGEE. The ends lost 4 bases at V and 1 base at J; junction bases unmatched: 4. CDR3 bases: TGTGCCAGCAGCCTGGGACTAGCGGGGGGGATCCAAGAGACCCAGTACTTC. Its translation: CASSLGLAGGIQETQYF.

The rearrangement links TRBV4-2 to TRBJ1-1, with unresolved D. The CDR3 is made up of 12 amino acids. The V gene's germline CDR1 is LGHNA and CDR2 YNFKEQ. With 0 bases removed from V and 8 bases from J, the gap between germline ends came to 7 bases. CDR3 sequence reads: CASSQDSQEAFF. DNA of the CDR3: TGTGCCAGCAGCCAAGATTCACAGGAAGCTTTCTTT.

V and J are TRBV5-5 and TRBJ2-2; no clear D gene. With 2 bases removed from V and 6 bases from J, the gap between germline ends came to 8 bases. The CDR3 is 13 residues long. CDR1 is SGHKS and CDR2 is YYEKEE in the germline V gene (reference sequence). The CDR3 sequence is CASSFRESGELFF. The CDR3 DNA reads as TGTGCCAGCAGCTTTCGAGAATCCGGGGAGCTGTTTTTT.

This chain links TRBV4-2 with TRBJ2-3, with 11 bases matching TRBD2. Germline CDR1 LGHNA, CDR2 YNFKEQ. Trimming cost V 4 bases and J 4 bases; bases outside gene matches: 7. The length of the CDR3 is 16 residues. This CDR3 is CASSLTISGGADTQYF. CDR3 DNA sequence: TGTGCCAGCAGCCTGACGATTAGCGGGGGGGCAGATACGCAGTATTTT.

This clone has only one observation. This rearrangement joins TRBV9 to TRBJ2-1, with D maybe TRBD1 (6 bases). The CDR3 has 16 residues. Germline V gene sequence: CDR1 SGDLS, CDR2 YYNGEE. The V end lost 0 bases, the J end lost 1 base, and 11 bases lay between the germline ends. Here the CDR3 reads CASSVVSGVSYNEQFF. The CDR3 region has the DNA TGTGCCAGCAGCGTAGTGTCAGGGGTGTCCTACAATGAGCAGTTCTTC. Full variable domain (remainder filled in from reference TRBV9 and TRBJ2-1): DSGVTQTPKHLITATGQRVTLRCSPRSGDLSVYWYQQSLDQGLQFLIQYYNGEERAKGNILERFSAQQFPDLHSELNLSSLELGDSALYFCASSVVSGVSYNEQFFGPGTRLTVL.

This clone was observed a few times. The CDR3 here is CASGPGQRSSPLHF. In DNA form, the CDR3 reads TGTGCCAGCGGACCGGGACAGCGGTCTTCACCCCTCCACTTT. The chain has TRBV25-1 and TRBJ1-6, with 7 bases lining up with TRBD1. The CDR3 is 14 residues long. Trimming at V came to 8 bases and at J to 9 bases, leaving 10 bases not matched to a gene. Per germline, CDR1 MGHDK and CDR2 SYGVNS. The whole variable domain, filled in from reference TRBV25-1 and TRBJ1-6, reads EADIYQTPRYLVIGTGKKITLECSQTMGHDKMYWYQQDPGMELHLIHYSYGVNSTEKGDLSSESTVSRIRTEHFPLTLESARPSHTSQYLCASGPGQRSSPLHFGNGTRLTVT.

The CDR3 spells CASSYSFQGGREQYF. The CDR3 DNA sequence: TGTGCCAGCAGTTACTCCTTTCAGGGGGGACGCGAGCAGTACTTC. V usage is TRBV6-6 and J usage is TRBJ2-7, with D perhaps matching TRBD1 (7 bases). CDR3 size: 15 residues. Germline V CDR1 and CDR2: MNHNY, SVGAGI (reference sequence). Trimming took off 0 bases at V and 6 bases at J, with 15 bases between the two ends.

The rearrangement links TRBV19 to TRBJ2-1, with 8 bases matching TRBD2. Germline assignment: CDR1 LNHDA and CDR2 SQIVND (reference sequence). V gave up 2 bases and J gave up 8 bases; unmatched junction bases: 8. CDR3 length equals 15 residues. The CDR3 here is CASSILAGGAHEQFF. The DNA for the CDR3 is TGTGCCAGTAGTATATTGGCGGGGGGAGCTCATGAGCAGTTCTTC. The complete variable domain, with remaining parts taken from reference TRBV19 and TRBJ2-1, reads DGGITQSPKYLFRKEGQNVTLSCEQNLNHDAMYWYRQDPGQGLRLIYYSQIVNDFQKGDIAEGYSVSREKKESFPLTVTSAQKNPTAFYLCASSILAGGAHEQFFGPGTRLTVL.

The chain joins TRBV19 to TRBJ1-1; 7 nucleotides align to TRBD1. CDR1 is LNHDA and CDR2 is SQIVND in the germline V gene (reference sequence). With 1 base clipped from V and 4 bases from J, the junction kept 6 bases outside the gene matches. This CDR3 comprises 15 residues. The CDR3 spells CASSIASGGATEAFF. In DNA, the CDR3 is TGTGCCAGTAGTATAGCCTCAGGGGGGGCCACTGAAGCTTTCTTT.

This clone was observed a single time. DNA of the CDR3: TGCGCCAGCAGCCAAGCCGGGACAGGGCGGTACGAGCAGTACTTC. Residues: CASSQAGTGRYEQYF. The V gene is TRBV4-1, the J gene TRBJ2-7; the match to TRBD1 covers 9 bases. This CDR3 region has 15 residues. The germline V gene encodes CDR1 MGHRA and CDR2 YSYEKL. Trimming at V came to 1 base and at J to 4 bases, leaving 5 bases not matched to a gene.

V gene TRBV6-1 combines with J gene TRBJ1-1; a possible D gene is TRBD1 (6 bases). The CDR3 is 14 amino acids. In germline, CDR1 is MNHNS, CDR2 SASEGT. V was pared by 8 bases and J by 0 bases, with 13 bases between. The CDR3 bases are TGTGCCAGCGGTAGGGGGGTCATGAACACTGAAGCTTTCTTT. Residues: CASGRGVMNTEAFF.

This sequence joins TRBV27 and TRBJ2-4; the match to TRBD1 covers 7 bases. Germline-derived CDR1 and CDR2 are MNHEY and SMNVEV (reference sequence). The ends lost 2 bases at V and 3 bases at J; junction bases unmatched: 7. The CDR3 covers 16 residues. In DNA form, the CDR3 reads TGTGCCAGCAGTTTAGGGCAGGGGGTTGTCAAAAACATTCAGTACTTC. It yields the protein CASSLGQGVVKNIQYF.

This clone was picked up a small number of times. CDR3 sequence: CASSVARGNEQFF. DNA for the CDR3: TGTGCCAGCAGCGTAGCTCGGGGCAATGAGCAGTTCTTC. The chain carries TRBV9 and TRBJ2-1; possibly TRBD2 for D (5 bases). Germline loops: CDR1 SGDLS, CDR2 YYNGEE. The V gene lost 0 bases and the J gene lost 6 bases, with 7 bases spanning the gap. This CDR3 comprises 13 residues.

This clone occurred once. The CDR3 spells CASSWGGLTGGEENYGYTF. The CDR3 nucleotides are TGTGCCAGCAGTTGGGGGGGTTTGACAGGGGGCGAGGAAAACTATGGCTACACCTTC. V is TRBV11-2 and J is TRBJ1-2; 10 bases map to TRBD1. Germline assignment: CDR1 SGHAT and CDR2 FQNNGV. The V and J ends lost 6 bases and 2 bases, in that order; junction bases with no gene match: 18. The CDR3 is made up of 19 amino acids.

The chain's CDR3 is CASSLDTPYEQYF. CDR3 sequence (DNA): TGCGCCAGCAGCTTAGACACGCCATACGAGCAGTACTTC. This chain joins TRBV5-1 and TRBJ2-5, with no clear D. The J call is in doubt because the DNA end fits TRBJ2-7 better. Germline-derived CDR1 and CDR2 are SGHRS and YFSETQ. This CDR3 comprises 13 residues.

The chain uses TRBV5-1 and TRBJ2-2; TRBD2 is a possible D gene (5 bases). Germline CDR1 SGHRS, CDR2 YFSETQ. With 0 bases removed from V and 2 bases from J, the gap between germline ends came to 8 bases. The CDR3 length is 15 residues. The CDR3 region is CASSLADLNTGELFF. For the CDR3, the DNA is TGCGCCAGCAGCTTGGCGGACTTAAACACCGGGGAGCTGTTTTTT. The whole variable domain, filled in from reference TRBV5-1 and TRBJ2-2, reads KAGVTQTPRYLIKTRGQQVTLSCSPISGHRSVSWYQQTPGQGLQFLFEYFSETQRNKGNFPGRFSGRQFSNSRSEMNVSTLELGDSALYLCASSLADLNTGELFFGEGSRLTVL.

The chain has TRBV9 and TRBJ1-1, with D tentatively TRBD1 (5 bases). The germline V gene encodes CDR1 SGDLS and CDR2 YYNGEE. The CDR3 has 14 residues. The ends were cut back, 3 bases at V and 5 bases at J, with 14 bases in the middle. The CDR3 coding sequence is TGTGCCAGCAGCGCCGGGGGTGTGCGGACTGAAGCTTTCTTT. This translates into CASSAGGVRTEAFF.

The chain couples TRBV7-2 to TRBJ2-1; D gene ambiguous. The CDR3 has 12 residues. Trimming removed 1 base at V and 8 bases at J, with 6 bases between. Germline CDR1 reads SGHTA; CDR2 reads FQGNSA. The CDR3 DNA sequence: TGTGCCAGCAGCTTAGGAGCCGATGAGCAGTTCTTC. This codes for CASSLGADEQFF.

The chain is built from TRBV7-9 and TRBJ2-1, with 12 nucleotides matching TRBD2. V was clipped by 3 bases and J by 7 bases; unmatched bases: 4. Germline V gene data show CDR1 as SEHNR and CDR2 as FQNEAQ (reference sequence). The CDR3 runs 15 residues. CDR3 nucleotide sequence: TGTGCCAGCAGCTTCCTAGCGGGAGGGGGAAATGAGCAGTTCTTC. Translation: CASSFLAGGGNEQFF.

The J gene is TRBJ1-4, the V gene TRBV10-2, with D perhaps matching TRBD1 (6 bases). The CDR3 is 14 residues long. V was shortened by 6 bases and J by 10 bases, with 18 bases between the two germline ends. Per the germline V gene, CDR1 is WSHSY and CDR2 is SAAADI. The CDR3 spells CASRGGGEWVKLFF. The CDR3 DNA sequence: TGCGCCAGCAGAGGGGGAGGGGAGTGGGTAAAACTGTTTTTT.

This clone occurred once. CDR3 DNA: TGTGCCAGCAGGAAGAAAGCCCAAGAGACCCAGTACTTC. Amino acid sequence: CASRKKAQETQYF. The chain combines TRBV7-6 with TRBJ2-5; D not certain. Germline lookup yields CDR1 SGHVS and CDR2 FNYEAQ. Trimming removed 6 bases at V and 1 base at J, with 9 bases between. The CDR3 length is 13 residues. Looking up the rest from reference TRBV7-6 and TRBJ2-5 gives the full variable domain: GAGVSQSPRYKVTKRGQDVALRCDPISGHVSLYWYRQALGQGPEFLTYFNYEAQQDKSGLPNDRFSAERPEGSISTLTIQRTEQRDSAMYRCASRKKAQETQYFGPGTRLLVL.

The chain employs TRBV19 and TRBJ2-3; TRBD2 matches 12 bases. The CDR3 covers 24 residues. Germline V lookup: CDR1 LNHDA, CDR2 SQIVND (reference sequence). J was trimmed by 0 bases and V by 6 bases; bases with no gene match: 28. The CDR3 DNA is TGTGCCAGTAGCATGGGAAAGGGACTAGGGATGACTAGCGGGAGCACACTTAGCACAGATACGCAGTATTTT. This encodes CASSMGKGLGMTSGSTLSTDTQYF.